A single T cell receptor beta chain is shown here with its context. Its antigen is currently unknown. The data belong to a study of regulatory and conventional T cells in RAG deficiency. Study outcomes and limitations: Treg unique TCR beta sequences were approximately 100-fold fewer in Omenn syndrome and CID/AS patients than controls. Omenn patients showed >80% Treg-Tconv overlap and shorter CDR3 lengths.

Profiled with immunoSEQ multiplex PCR; TCRdb holds only in-frame clones, not every one. The table records approximately 35,000 clones, about three quarters of them present only once. Genomic DNA came from blood conventional CD4+ T cells gated CD25-low CD127-high. Trimming stripped 1 base from V and 8 bases from J, with 15 bases between. CDR1 and CDR2 (germline): MDHEN, SYDVKM. This CDR3 has 16 residues. This sample was shared with a second study, whose subject was regulatory T cells. That source reports: Primers: 52 TRBV forward and 13 TRBJ reverse. In patients, unique TRB V-J pairs were restricted and V/J usage skewed, especially in Tregs.

This sequence originates from a human donor in good health. V and J are TRBV28 and TRBJ1-6; D is ambiguous. The sequenced material came from CD4+ effector T cells sorted from blood. The CDR3 is CASSLYPGGNDSPLHF. The CDR3 DNA follows: TGTGCCAGCAGTTTATATCCCGGAGGGAATGATTCACCCCTCCACTTT.